These 22 T cell receptor beta chains came from one sample sequenced in a study of blood T cell repertoires in COVID-19. The method was immunoSEQ multiplex PCR; TCRdb's version includes in-frame clones alone and lacks a portion of them. Of more than 150,000 clones in the sample, more than 70% are singletons; the top ten hold approximately 3%. Sequencing was done on a sample of peripheral blood. The source is a man in his sixties with acute or convalescent COVID-19.

The CDR3 DNA follows: TGCGCCAGCAGCTCCGGACAGGGGAGCTCCTACGAGCAGTACTTC. Translating it yields CASSSGQGSSYEQYF. The rearrangement joins TRBV5-1 to TRBJ2-7, with 9 bases lining up with TRBD1. Germline V CDR1 and CDR2: SGHRS, YFSETQ. V shed 3 bases and J 0 bases; nucleotides not matched to a gene: 4. The CDR3 has 15 residues.

The J gene is TRBJ2-7, the V gene TRBV6-6; TRBD1 matches at 10 bases. V lost 6 bases to trimming and J lost 5 bases; unmatched junction nucleotides: 13. Germline V CDR1 and CDR2: MNHNY, SVGAGI (reference sequence). The CDR3 has 16 residues. The CDR3 DNA reads TGTGCCAGCAGGTCCCCCCCGGGACAGGGGATCAACGAGCAGTACTTC. Translated, it gives CASRSPPGQGINEQYF.

In its sample, this clone was seen a few times. The rearrangement uses TRBV19 and TRBJ1-2, with TRBD1 matching 9 bases. CDR3 length equals 12 residues. Germline loops: CDR1 LNHDA, CDR2 SQIVND (reference sequence). Trimming took 10 bases from V and 5 from J; bases not matched to a gene: 5. Written as DNA, the CDR3 is TGTGCCACGGACGACAGGGGGTATGGCTACACCTTC. It is translated as CATDDRGYGYTF.

This clone was seen once. The chain has TRBV6-4 and TRBJ2-6; perhaps TRBD1 as D (6 bases). The germline CDR1 and CDR2 sequences are MRHNA and SNTAGT. Trimming shortened V by 2 bases and J by 2 bases, and 7 bases separated the two germline ends. The CDR3 totals 15 residues. In DNA, the CDR3 is TGTGCCAGCAGTGACGGGGGCGCTGGGGCCAACGTCCTGACTTTC. Its protein product is CASSDGGAGANVLTF.

This clone was detected ten times or more. This chain connects TRBV6-1 to TRBJ2-7, with 13 bases identical to TRBD2. The V and J ends lost 4 bases and 1 base, in that order; junction bases with no gene match: 7. CDR3 length: 17 amino acids. Looked up from germline, CDR1 is MNHNS and CDR2 is SASEGT. CDR3 in DNA: TGTGCCAGCAGTGCTACCTGGACTAGCGGGGGATCCTACGAGCAGTACTTC. Translating gives CASSATWTSGGSYEQYF.

This chain links TRBV5-8 with TRBJ2-7; TRBD2 might be the D (5 bases). Germline CDR1 and CDR2: SGHTS and YDEGEE. The CDR3 spans 14 residues. Trimming removed 4 bases at V and 0 bases at J, with 11 bases between. The CDR3 loop reads CASSVDGDSYEQYF. The CDR3 bases are TGTGCCAGCAGCGTAGACGGGGACTCCTACGAGCAGTACTTC.

CDR3 coding DNA: TGTGCCAGCAGTGAAGATCGGGTCATGATAGCCAAAAACATTCAGTACTTC. It encodes CASSEDRVMIAKNIQYF. The V call is TRBV2, the J call TRBJ2-4; D not resolved. Germline-derived CDR1 and CDR2 are SNHLY and FYNNEI. Trimming removed 1 base at V and 0 bases at J, with 13 bases between. This CDR3 is 17 amino acids long.

V and J are TRBV7-2 and TRBJ2-5; D may be TRBD1 (6 bases). The CDR3 has 16 amino acids. The germline V and J ends were trimmed by 5 bases and 7 bases, with 23 bases remaining between them. CDR1 is SGHTA and CDR2 is FQGNSA in the germline V gene. The CDR3 here is CASSTTPGTREGTQYF. The CDR3, as DNA: TGTGCCAGCAGCACCACCCCCGGGACACGCGAGGGGACCCAGTACTTC.

V gene TRBV5-1 combines with J gene TRBJ2-2, with D tentatively TRBD1 (6 bases). CDR3 length equals 16 residues. Trimming cost V 1 base and J 4 bases, with 14 bases left between them. CDR1 and CDR2 (germline): SGHRS, YFSETQ. The chain's CDR3 is CASSLRDIQTTGELFF. CDR3 bases: TGCGCCAGCAGCTTGCGGGACATTCAGACCACCGGGGAGCTGTTTTTT.

This chain joins TRBV3-1 (or the pseudogene TRBV3-2) and TRBJ1-3; D gene ambiguous. Germline lookup yields CDR1 LGHDT and CDR2 YNNKEL (reference sequence). The ends were cut back, 4 bases at V and 0 bases at J, with 4 bases in the middle. CDR3 length: 13 amino acids. This CDR3 reads CASSPRSGNTIYF. In DNA, the CDR3 is TGTGCCAGCAGCCCCCGCTCTGGAAACACCATATATTTT.

V usage is TRBV5-1 and J usage is TRBJ1-2, with D possibly being TRBD1 (5 bases). This CDR3 region has 14 residues. V was cut by 1 base and J by 1 base, with 8 bases left in between. CDR1 is SGHRS, CDR2 YFSETQ, per germline. The CDR3 region has the DNA TGCGCCAGCAGCTTGCCTCAGGGTAACTATGGCTACACCTTC. Its translation is CASSLPQGNYGYTF.

The V call is TRBV2, the J call TRBJ1-1, with TRBD1 matching over 7 bases. The germline gives CDR1 SNHLY, CDR2 FYNNEI. This CDR3 is 14 amino acids long. V was clipped by 4 bases and J by 1 base; unmatched bases: 3. CDR3 amino acids: CASSVGTANTEAFF. As DNA, the CDR3 is TGTGCCAGCAGTGTTGGGACAGCGAACACTGAAGCTTTCTTT.

The chain is built from TRBV19 and TRBJ2-5; no reliable D call. This CDR3 is built from 14 residues. Per the germline V gene, CDR1 is LNHDA and CDR2 is SQIVND (reference sequence). V dropped 5 bases and J dropped 14 bases, with 24 bases sitting between them. This CDR3 is CASSPGSSSEVGYF. The DNA of the CDR3 is TGTGCCAGTAGTCCCGGGTCCTCTTCTGAAGTTGGTTACTTC.

This chain connects TRBV27 to TRBJ1-2; TRBD1 matches 8 bases. Per germline, CDR1 MNHEY and CDR2 SMNVEV (reference sequence). Trimming took 6 bases from V and 4 from J; bases not matched to a gene: 4. This CDR3 spans 13 amino acids. The CDR3 loop reads CASRDRAFYGYTF. The CDR3 region has the DNA TGTGCCAGCAGGGACAGGGCATTCTATGGCTACACCTTC.

This CDR3 reads CASGMTSGYSYEQYF. For the CDR3, the DNA is TGTGCCAGTGGGATGACTAGCGGGTACTCCTACGAGCAGTACTTC. This chain joins TRBV6-5 and TRBJ2-7, with 10 bases fitting TRBD2. Germline assignment: CDR1 MNHEY and CDR2 SVGAGI. The CDR3 totals 15 residues. J gave up 0 bases and V 9 bases, and 8 bases lay outside the gene matches.

The CDR3 is CASSRTGQPDYEQYF. The CDR3, as DNA: TGTGCCAGCAGCAGAACGGGACAGCCTGACTACGAGCAGTACTTC. The chain is built from TRBV7-2 and TRBJ2-7, with TRBD1 matching over 7 bases. The CDR3 totals 15 residues. Germline V gene data show CDR1 as SGHTA and CDR2 as FQGNSA. V shed 5 bases and J 3 bases; nucleotides not matched to a gene: 10. Full variable domain (rest looked up from reference TRBV7-2 and TRBJ2-7): GAGVSQSPSNKVTEKGKDVELRCDPISGHTALYWYRQSLGQGLEFLIYFQGNSAPDKSGLPSDRFSAERTGGSVSTLTIQRTQQEDSAVYLCASSRTGQPDYEQYFGPGTRLTVT.

The chain has TRBV2 and TRBJ1-4; 8 bases are a match to TRBD1. J lost 4 bases, V lost 4 bases, and 8 bases had no gene match. CDR1 SNHLY and CDR2 FYNNEI come from the germline V gene. The CDR3 loop spans 16 amino acids. The CDR3 region has the DNA TGTGCCAGCAGTGGACAGGGGTTACGTAATAATGAAAAACTGTTTTTT. Amino acid sequence: CASSGQGLRNNEKLFF.

The CDR3 is CASISLLQGMNTEAFF. The DNA of the CDR3 is TGTGCCAGCATATCCTTGCTTCAGGGGATGAACACTGAAGCTTTCTTT. The chain combines TRBV27 with TRBJ1-1; D is possibly TRBD1 (6 bases). V lost 7 bases, J lost 0 bases, and 18 bases lay in between. Germline lookup yields CDR1 MNHEY and CDR2 SMNVEV (reference sequence). The CDR3 covers 16 residues.

V usage is TRBV19 and J usage is TRBJ1-2; a possible D gene is TRBD1 (5 bases). Per germline, CDR1 LNHDA and CDR2 SQIVND (reference sequence). CDR3 size: 13 residues. V shed 6 bases and J shed 8 bases, with 16 bases lying between them. For the CDR3, the DNA is TGTGCCAGTAGCCCCGCAGACAGCCGGGGCTACACCTTC. Translation: CASSPADSRGYTF. Using reference TRBV19 and TRBJ1-2 for the parts outside the CDR3, the full variable domain is DGGITQSPKYLFRKEGQNVTLSCEQNLNHDAMYWYRQDPGQGLRLIYYSQIVNDFQKGDIAEGYSVSREKKESFPLTVTSAQKNPTAFYLCASSPADSRGYTFGSGTRLTVV.

The chain links TRBV7-9 to TRBJ1-1; a possible D gene is TRBD1 (5 bases). The germline CDR1 and CDR2 sequences are SEHNR and FQNEAQ (reference sequence). Trimming stripped 4 bases from V and 1 base from J, with 7 bases between. This CDR3 is 13 amino acids long. CDR3 coding DNA: TGTGCCAGCAGCTATACAGGGAACACTGAAGCTTTCTTT. Residues: CASSYTGNTEAFF.

The chain carries TRBV27 and TRBJ2-1, with D maybe TRBD2 (6 bases). The germline CDR1 and CDR2 sequences are MNHEY and SMNVEV (reference sequence). This CDR3 is 15 amino acids long. Deletions cut 3 bases from V and 10 bases from J, with 19 bases between. This chain's CDR3 is CASSFREMVPLEQFF. In nucleotides, the CDR3 is TGTGCCAGCAGTTTCCGGGAGATGGTTCCCCTGGAGCAGTTCTTC.

The CDR3 spells CASSLKTYGLNNEQFF. CDR3 coding DNA: TGCGCCAGCAGCTTAAAGACATACGGACTAAACAATGAGCAGTTCTTC. V gene TRBV4-1 combines with J gene TRBJ2-1, with D maybe TRBD2 (6 bases). The CDR3 sequence is 16 residues long. Trimming stripped 5 bases from V and 5 bases from J, with 19 bases between. Per the germline V gene, CDR1 is MGHRA and CDR2 is YSYEKL.